A selection of T cell receptor beta chains follows, all from one sample in a study of identical twins. Via MiXCR, TCRdb re-called the 5' RACE reads, giving one row per CDR3 protein. The sample yields 700,000 or so distinct CDR3 sequences, more than 6.5% seen once. These data also featured in a second study, about yellow fever vaccine responses in identical twins.

Sequencing was carried out using PBMCs. Receptors were obtained from a woman under 30 in good health. Both conserved end residues are part of each CDR3. D genes are given only for firm matches. Expanded clones get a size class; other rows say once, few or many, or leave the size out.

cdr3_nt cdr3_aa clone_size j_call v_call d_call
TGTGCCAGCAGCGTCGAGGGCCCGGGCGGCAATGAGCAGTTCTTC CASSVEGPGGNEQFF - TRBJ2-1 TRBV28 -
TGTGCCAGCAGCGCGGGACAGGGGGCCGGCGGGGAGCTGTTTTTT CASSAGQGAGGELFF few TRBJ2-2 TRBV5-6 TRBD1
TGTGCCAGCAGCTTACCAGGGACAGACCAAGAGACCCAGTACTTC CASSLPGTDQETQYF few TRBJ2-5 TRBV11-2 TRBD1
TGTGCCAGCAGTCCGGACTCGACCCAGCAGTTCTTC CASSPDSTQQFF few TRBJ2-1 TRBV12-3/TRBV12-4 -
TGCAGTGCCAACATGGGACTAGCGGGAGGGCCCTACGAGCAGTACTTC CSANMGLAGGPYEQYF few TRBJ2-7 TRBV20-1 TRBD2
TGCAGTGCTAGTGTAGCTTACAATGAGCAGTTCTTC CSASVAYNEQFF few TRBJ2-1 TRBV20-1 -
TGTGCCAGCAGCTTAGGGGGACAGCCGACCTACGAGCAGTACTTC CASSLGGQPTYEQYF - TRBJ2-7 TRBV7-9 TRBD1
TGTGCCAGCAGTTTTCCCGAGGGACTAGCCACAGATACGCAGTATTTT CASSFPEGLATDTQYF many TRBJ2-3 TRBV12-3/TRBV12-4 TRBD2
TGTGCCAGCAGTCCGCACTCGAACACTGAAGCTTTCTTT CASSPHSNTEAFF few TRBJ1-1 TRBV3-1 -
TGTGCCAGCAGCCAAGAACTCGTGGAGACCCAGTACTTC CASSQELVETQYF few TRBJ2-5 TRBV3-1 -
TGCAGTGCTGGACTAGCGGGAGGTCGGGGGGACATTCAGTACTTC CSAGLAGGRGDIQYF many TRBJ2-4 TRBV20-1 TRBD2
TGTGCCAGCAGTTTAAGGGCGGGGGGGCCCGGGGAGCTGTTTTTT CASSLRAGGPGELFF - TRBJ2-2 TRBV27 TRBD2
TGCAGCACCCAGGGGGGGGCGGACACTGAAGCTTTCTTT CSTQGGADTEAFF - TRBJ1-1 TRBV29-1 TRBD1
TGTGCCAGCAGCTTCCGAGACAGACGAAGCCAATGTGGCTCCTACGAGCAGTACTTC CASSFRDRRSQCGSYEQYF - TRBJ2-7 TRBV5-6 -
TGCGCCAGCAGCCCCCTAGCGGGAGCGCCGGGGTACGAGCAGTACTTC CASSPLAGAPGYEQYF many TRBJ2-7 TRBV4-1 TRBD2
TGTGCCAGCAGCTTGGAAGGTGTGGACACCATATATTTT CASSLEGVDTIYF - TRBJ1-3 TRBV5-5 -
TGTGCCAGCAGCTCTCGGGGGGCCTCCGATACGCAGTATTTT CASSSRGASDTQYF - TRBJ2-3 TRBV11-2 -
TGTGCCAGCTCACCGTTTCCATCCTACAATGAGCAGTTCTTC CASSPFPSYNEQFF few TRBJ2-1 TRBV18 -
TGCAGCGCCGAGACGGGACAGGGTTTGGCCGGGGAGCTGTTTTTT CSAETGQGLAGELFF few TRBJ2-2 TRBV29-1 TRBD1
TGCGCCAGCAGTGAGAGGGTCGAGCAGTACTTC CASSERVEQYF - TRBJ2-7 TRBV10-2 -
TGCGCCAGCAGCTTGGAGGGGACCCGCTCCTTCACCGGGGAGCTGTTTTTT CASSLEGTRSFTGELFF - TRBJ2-2 TRBV5-1 -
TGTGCCAGCAGTTTTCTGGGGGGGCAAAATGAGCAGTTCTTC CASSFLGGQNEQFF - TRBJ2-1 TRBV27 -
TGTGCCAGCAACGACGGGGGTTGGGAGACCCAGTACTTC CASNDGGWETQYF - TRBJ2-5 TRBV2 -
TGTGCCATCAGTGTTGGGTCTAGCGGGAGCTCCTACAATGAGCAGTTCTTC CAISVGSSGSSYNEQFF few TRBJ2-1 TRBV10-3 TRBD2
TGTGCCACCAGCGGCTCGACAGGGGCGATCTCTGGAAACACCATATATTTT CATSGSTGAISGNTIYF many TRBJ1-3 TRBV15 TRBD1
TGTGCCATCACCAGGGGGTCCCAAGAGACCCAGTACTTC CAITRGSQETQYF - TRBJ2-5 TRBV10-3 TRBD1
TGTGCCAGCAGGATGGGGACTAAAGAGACCCAGTACTTC CASRMGTKETQYF few TRBJ2-5 TRBV6-1 TRBD2
TGCGCCAGCAGGATAACCCTCGGGGTTAATGAGCAGTTCTTC CASRITLGVNEQFF few TRBJ2-1 TRBV4-3 -
TGTGCCAGCAGCTACCAACTAGCTAGCTCCTACAATGAGCAGTTCTTC CASSYQLASSYNEQFF - TRBJ2-1 TRBV7-9 -
TGTGCCAGCAGCTGGACGGATTCACCCCTCCACTTT CASSWTDSPLHF few TRBJ1-6 TRBV7-2 -
TGTGCCAGCAGAGAGGGACCCCTAAATGAGCAGTTCTTC CASREGPLNEQFF few TRBJ2-1 TRBV28 -
TGCGCCAGCACAAGAGGACATGAAGCTTCCTTT CASTRGHEASF - TRBJ1-1 TRBV10-2 -
TGTGCCAGCAGCCCGAGACAGACTGTTGGCGGGGGTGGCTCCTACAATGAGCAGTTCTTC CASSPRQTVGGGGSYNEQFF few TRBJ2-1 TRBV11-2 TRBD2
TGTGCCAGCAGCGCCACGTCAGGGAACACCGGGGAGCTGTTTTTT CASSATSGNTGELFF few TRBJ2-2 TRBV9 -
TGTGCCAGCAGTTTCCTAGGGGACGGCAATCAGCCCCAGCATTTT CASSFLGDGNQPQHF few TRBJ1-5 TRBV12-3/TRBV12-4 -
TGCAGTGCTGGGAAGGGTAGGGGGGAGGGCCTACACGAGCAGTACTTC CSAGKGRGEGLHEQYF - TRBJ2-7 TRBV20-1 -
TGCAGTGCTAGAGGGACTAGCCCCGGCCGGGATACGCAGTATTTT CSARGTSPGRDTQYF few TRBJ2-3 TRBV20-1 TRBD2
TGTGCCAGCAGCGTTGTGGCAGGGGTAACCTACGAGCAGTACTTC CASSVVAGVTYEQYF - TRBJ2-7 TRBV7-2 -
TGTGCCAGCATCGGAGGTGGTGAAAAACTGTTTTTT CASIGGGEKLFF - TRBJ1-4 TRBV7-9 -
TGTGCCAGCAGTTACACGGGACTAGCGGGGCGCTACGAGCAGTACTTC CASSYTGLAGRYEQYF few TRBJ2-7 TRBV6-5 TRBD2
TGCAGTGCTAGAGATATAAGCGGGGGGGACCACGAGCAGTACTTC CSARDISGGDHEQYF - TRBJ2-7 TRBV20-1 TRBD2
TGTGCCAGCAGCCAGAGCTCCGGGACAGGGGGCCGCAATGAGCAGTTCTTC CASSQSSGTGGRNEQFF few TRBJ2-1 TRBV12-3/TRBV12-4 TRBD1
TGTGCCAGCAGTCTAATCGCGCAGTATTTT CASSLIAQYF few TRBJ2-3 TRBV27 -
TGTGCCAGCAAGGCTAGCGGGGGGGCGAACACCGGGGAGCTGTTTTTT CASKASGGANTGELFF few TRBJ2-2 TRBV27 TRBD2
TGTGCCAGCAGCTTAATAGGCGCCGACACTGAAGCTTTCTTT CASSLIGADTEAFF few TRBJ1-1 TRBV7-3 -
TGTGCCAGCAGCCCAAATTGGGACAGGCCCTACGAGCAGTACTTC CASSPNWDRPYEQYF - TRBJ2-7 TRBV7-8 TRBD1
TGCAGTGCAAGCTGGGGCGGCTTAGCCGAGCAGTACTTC CSASWGGLAEQYF - TRBJ2-7 TRBV20-1 -
TGCAGTGCAATTAGGACACTAAATCAGCCCCAGCATTTT CSAIRTLNQPQHF - TRBJ1-5 TRBV20-1 -
TGTGCCAGCAGTTTCTCCGTAGGGCGAGAGACCCAGTACTTC CASSFSVGRETQYF many TRBJ2-5 TRBV12-3/TRBV12-4 -
TGTGCCAGCAGTTCTTCCAGCGGGAGGAACTACGAGCAGTACTTC CASSSSSGRNYEQYF many TRBJ2-7 TRBV27 TRBD2
TGTGCCAGCAGTTTCAGGGGGCAGTGGGAGACCCAGTACTTC CASSFRGQWETQYF - TRBJ2-5 TRBV27 TRBD1
TGTGCCAGCAGCCGAGGGCCAGACAACACTGAAGCTTTCTTT CASSRGPDNTEAFF few TRBJ1-1 TRBV27 -
TGTGCCAGCAGCGTCCTAGGGATGGTAAACACTGAAGCTTTCTTT CASSVLGMVNTEAFF few TRBJ1-1 TRBV9 -
TGTGCCAGCTCAGCGTCAGATACGCAGTATTTT CASSASDTQYF many TRBJ2-3 TRBV7-2 -
TGTGCCAGCAGTTGGACGGGACTAGCGTTCAACGAGCAGTACTTC CASSWTGLAFNEQYF - TRBJ2-7 TRBV6-5 TRBD2